Listed below are T cell receptor beta chains from one sample, sequenced in a study of blood T cell repertoires in COVID-19. TCRdb's table, derived via immunoSEQ multiplex PCR, lists solely in-frame clones and lacks some. Here the sample spans around 150,000 clones, roughly 90% being singletons. Sequencing was performed on peripheral blood. Every receptor here comes from a man under 40 with COVID-19, enrolled during active disease. CDR3s include the opening cysteine and the closing phenylalanine or tryptophan. Each record gives: clone size, J gene, D gene, V gene, CDR3 DNA, CDR3 protein. A D gene is named only where the DNA matches it firmly. Clone size appears in some rows only: once, few, many, or a class for an expanded clone.

size: NA; J: TRBJ2-4; D: TRBD1; V: TRBV6-1; DNA: TGTGCCAGCAGTGATATGCGGGGGGACAGGGGACCCAAAAACATTCAGTACTTC; CDR3: CASSDMRGDRGPKNIQYF
size: NA; J: TRBJ2-5; D: TRBD2; V: TRBV28; DNA: TGTGCCAGCAGTTCTAGCGGGTTCTACCAAGAGACCCAGTACTTC; CDR3: CASSSSGFYQETQYF
size: NA; J: TRBJ2-2; D: TRBD2; V: TRBV3-1/TRBV3-2; DNA: TGTGCCAGCAGTCAACCCGCGGGGGGGCAGAACACCGGGGAGCTGTTTTTT; CDR3: CASSQPAGGQNTGELFF
size: NA; J: TRBJ2-1; D: NA; V: TRBV16; DNA: TGTGCCAGCAGCCAAAGTGCGGCGGTCAATGAGCAGTTCTTC; CDR3: CASSQSAAVNEQFF
size: NA; J: TRBJ1-3; D: NA; V: TRBV28; DNA: TGTGCCAGCACGGGATGGGGAGACTCTGGAAACACCATATATTTT; CDR3: CASTGWGDSGNTIYF
size: NA; J: TRBJ1-1; D: NA; V: TRBV6-5; DNA: TGTGCCAGCAGCAAGGACATTGACACTGAAGCTTTCTTT; CDR3: CASSKDIDTEAFF
size: NA; J: TRBJ1-1; D: NA; V: TRBV7-9; DNA: TGTGCCAGCAGCTTAGGGGAGGGGAGCACTGAAGCTTTCTTT; CDR3: CASSLGEGSTEAFF
size: once; J: TRBJ2-1; D: TRBD1; V: TRBV5-1; DNA: TGCGCCAGCAGCTTAGAGGGACAGGGGTTCTACAATGAGCAGTTCTTC; CDR3: CASSLEGQGFYNEQFF
size: NA; J: TRBJ2-7; D: TRBD2; V: TRBV7-2; DNA: TGTGCCAGCAGCTTTCTTGCGGGAGTGACCTACGAGCAGTACTTC; CDR3: CASSFLAGVTYEQYF
size: NA; J: TRBJ2-7; D: NA; V: TRBV6-5; DNA: TGTGCCAGCACCCCCCAGGGGCCAGCCTACGAGCAGTACTTC; CDR3: CASTPQGPAYEQYF
size: NA; J: TRBJ2-7; D: TRBD1; V: TRBV18; DNA: TGTGCCAGCTCACCACAAACCGGGACAGCCCTCTCCTACGAGCAGTACTTC; CDR3: CASSPQTGTALSYEQYF
size: NA; J: TRBJ1-3; D: NA; V: TRBV27; DNA: TGTGCCAGCAGTTTATATCGGGGAAACACCATATATTTT; CDR3: CASSLYRGNTIYF
size: NA; J: TRBJ1-5; D: TRBD1; V: TRBV7-2; DNA: TGTGCCAGCAGCTACGGACAGGAGCAGCCCCAGCATTTT; CDR3: CASSYGQEQPQHF
size: NA; J: TRBJ2-7; D: TRBD2; V: TRBV11-2; DNA: TGTGCCAGCAGCTTAGATCTGAGTCTAGCGGGGGCCTACGAGCAGTACTTC; CDR3: CASSLDLSLAGAYEQYF
size: NA; J: TRBJ2-7; D: TRBD1; V: TRBV18; DNA: TGTGCCAGCTCACCAGCGGCACGACAGGGGATAACCTACGAGCAGTACTTC; CDR3: CASSPAARQGITYEQYF
size: NA; J: TRBJ2-1; D: NA; V: TRBV28; DNA: TGTGCCAGCAGTTTACTCGGGATAAGCTACAATGAGCAGTTCTTC; CDR3: CASSLLGISYNEQFF
size: NA; J: TRBJ2-3; D: NA; V: TRBV6-5; DNA: TGTGCCAGCACTTTGAGAGATACGCAGTATTTT; CDR3: CASTLRDTQYF
size: NA; J: TRBJ2-1; D: TRBD1; V: TRBV9; DNA: TGTGCCAGCAGCCCGGGACAGGGGAGGGATGAGCAGTTCTTC; CDR3: CASSPGQGRDEQFF
size: NA; J: TRBJ2-1; D: NA; V: TRBV7-9; DNA: TGTGCCAGCAGCTTAGACAGGGTGTACAATGAGCAGTTCTTC; CDR3: CASSLDRVYNEQFF
size: NA; J: TRBJ1-6; D: NA; V: TRBV28; DNA: TGTGCCAGCAGTTTACGGGACACCAGCAATTCACCCCTCCACTTT; CDR3: CASSLRDTSNSPLHF
size: many; J: TRBJ1-1; D: NA; V: TRBV7-9; DNA: TGTGCCAGCAGCCCAAACTTGAACACTGAAGCTTTCTTT; CDR3: CASSPNLNTEAFF
size: NA; J: TRBJ2-1; D: TRBD2; V: TRBV28; DNA: TGTGCCAGCAGTCCTCTGGGATTAGGGCGGGAGGGGGGCAATGAGCAGTTCTTC; CDR3: CASSPLGLGREGGNEQFF
size: NA; J: TRBJ2-1; D: NA; V: TRBV15; DNA: TGTGCCACCAACCAGGGGTTTGGAACTGAGCAGTTCTTC; CDR3: CATNQGFGTEQFF
size: NA; J: TRBJ2-7; D: NA; V: TRBV4-2; DNA: TGTGCCAGCAGCCAAGATTCGTCGGGGAGCCAGAACGAGCAGTACTTC; CDR3: CASSQDSSGSQNEQYF
size: NA; J: TRBJ2-7; D: TRBD1; V: TRBV5-1; DNA: TGCGCCAGCAGGGGACAGTCCTACGAGCAGTACTTC; CDR3: CASRGQSYEQYF
size: NA; J: TRBJ1-4; D: NA; V: TRBV5-4; DNA: TGTGCCAGCAGCTTTCGTACAGGGTTGACTAATGAAAAACTGTTTTTT; CDR3: CASSFRTGLTNEKLFF
size: NA; J: TRBJ1-4; D: NA; V: TRBV5-1; DNA: TGCGCCAGCGAGGGTGGTGAAAAAAAACTGTTTTTT; CDR3: CASEGGEKKLFF
size: NA; J: TRBJ2-2; D: TRBD1; V: TRBV12-5; DNA: TGTGCTAGTGGCTATACTTGGACAGGGAATACCGGGGAGCTGTTTTTT; CDR3: CASGYTWTGNTGELFF
size: NA; J: TRBJ1-5; D: NA; V: TRBV4-3; DNA: TGCGCCAGCAGCCTGGCCACGGGGAGCAATCAGCCCCAGCATTTT; CDR3: CASSLATGSNQPQHF
size: NA; J: TRBJ1-2; D: NA; V: TRBV27; DNA: TGTGCCAGTTGGGCCAATTTCGCTACTAACTATGGCTACACCTTC; CDR3: CASWANFATNYGYTF
size: NA; J: TRBJ2-3; D: NA; V: TRBV28; DNA: TGTGCCAGCGGATTGGGGCTCGGGGGACCCACAGATACGCAGTATTTT; CDR3: CASGLGLGGPTDTQYF